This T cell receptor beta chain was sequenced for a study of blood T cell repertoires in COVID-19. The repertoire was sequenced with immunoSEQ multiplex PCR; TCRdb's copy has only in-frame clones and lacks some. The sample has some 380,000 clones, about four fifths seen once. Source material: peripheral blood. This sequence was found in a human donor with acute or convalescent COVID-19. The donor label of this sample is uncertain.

In nucleotides, the CDR3 is TGTGCCAGCAGCTCCGGACTAGCGGGAGTGATCGATACGCAGTATTTT. It is translated as CASSSGLAGVIDTQYF. The chain carries TRBV9 and TRBJ2-3, with TRBD2 matching 13 bases. V shed 4 bases and J 6 bases; nucleotides not matched to a gene: 8. Germline CDR1 reads SGDLS; CDR2 reads YYNGEE. The CDR3 length is 16 residues.